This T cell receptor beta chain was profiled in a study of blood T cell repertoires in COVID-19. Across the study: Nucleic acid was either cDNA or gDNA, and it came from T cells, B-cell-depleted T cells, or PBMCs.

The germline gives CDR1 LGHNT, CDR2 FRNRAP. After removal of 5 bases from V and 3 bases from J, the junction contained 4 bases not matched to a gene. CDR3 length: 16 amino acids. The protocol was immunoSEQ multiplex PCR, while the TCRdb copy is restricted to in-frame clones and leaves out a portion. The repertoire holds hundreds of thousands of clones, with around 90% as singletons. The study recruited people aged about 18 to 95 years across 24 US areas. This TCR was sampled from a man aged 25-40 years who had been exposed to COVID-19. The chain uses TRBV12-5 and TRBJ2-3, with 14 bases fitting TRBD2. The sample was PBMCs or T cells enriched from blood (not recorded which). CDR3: CASGPGLAGGTDTQYF. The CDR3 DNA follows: TGTGCTAGTGGTCCCGGACTAGCGGGGGGTACAGATACGCAGTATTTT.